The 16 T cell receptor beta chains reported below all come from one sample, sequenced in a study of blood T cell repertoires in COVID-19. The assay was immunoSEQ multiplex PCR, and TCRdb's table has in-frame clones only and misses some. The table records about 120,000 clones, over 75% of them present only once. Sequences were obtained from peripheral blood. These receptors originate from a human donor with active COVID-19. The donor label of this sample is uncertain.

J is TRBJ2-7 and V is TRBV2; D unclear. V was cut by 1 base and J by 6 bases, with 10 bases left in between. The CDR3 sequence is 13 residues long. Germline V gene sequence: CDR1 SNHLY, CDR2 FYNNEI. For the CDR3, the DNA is TGTGCCAGCAGTGAAGACGGTCCTCTCGAGCAGTACTTC. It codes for CASSEDGPLEQYF.

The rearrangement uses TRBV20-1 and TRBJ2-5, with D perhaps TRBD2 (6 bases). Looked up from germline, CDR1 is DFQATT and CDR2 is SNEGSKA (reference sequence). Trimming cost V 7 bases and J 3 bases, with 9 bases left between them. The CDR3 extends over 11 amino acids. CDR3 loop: CSGVAEETQYF. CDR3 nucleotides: TGCAGTGGAGTAGCGGAAGAGACCCAGTACTTC.

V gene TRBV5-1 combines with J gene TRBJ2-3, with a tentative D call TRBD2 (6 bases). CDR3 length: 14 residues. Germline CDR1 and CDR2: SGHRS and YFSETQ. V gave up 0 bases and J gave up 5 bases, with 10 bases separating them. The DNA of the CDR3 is TGCGCCAGCAGCTTGGGGACTACCGGAGATACGCAGTATTTT. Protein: CASSLGTTGDTQYF.

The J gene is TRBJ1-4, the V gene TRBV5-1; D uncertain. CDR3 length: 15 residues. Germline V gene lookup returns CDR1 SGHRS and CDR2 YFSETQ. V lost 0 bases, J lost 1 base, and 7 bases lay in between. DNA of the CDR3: TGCGCCAGCAGCTTGGGGGCAGGAACTAATGAAAAACTGTTTTTT. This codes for CASSLGAGTNEKLFF.

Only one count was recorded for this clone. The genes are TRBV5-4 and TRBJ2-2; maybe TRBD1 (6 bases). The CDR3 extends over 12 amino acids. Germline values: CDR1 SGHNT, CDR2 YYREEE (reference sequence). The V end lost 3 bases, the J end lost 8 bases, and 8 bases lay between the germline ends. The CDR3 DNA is TGTGCCAGCAGCTGGACAGCAGGGGAGCTGTTTTTT. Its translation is CASSWTAGELFF.

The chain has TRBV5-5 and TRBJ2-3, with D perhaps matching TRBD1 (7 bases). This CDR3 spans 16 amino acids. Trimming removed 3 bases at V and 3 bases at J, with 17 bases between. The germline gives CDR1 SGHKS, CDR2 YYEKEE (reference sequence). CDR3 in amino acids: CASSSQGGRGTDTQYF. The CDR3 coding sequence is TGTGCCAGCAGCTCCCAGGGGGGCAGGGGTACAGATACGCAGTATTTT.

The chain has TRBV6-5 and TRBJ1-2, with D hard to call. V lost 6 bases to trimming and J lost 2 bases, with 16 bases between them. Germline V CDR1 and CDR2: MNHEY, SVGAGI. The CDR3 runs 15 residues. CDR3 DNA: TGTGCCAGCAGCAGACTCCGGGAGAGAAACTATGGCTACACCTTC. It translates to CASSRLRERNYGYTF.

The CDR3 sequence: CASSPNIGGGEQFF. In DNA, the CDR3 is TGTGCCAGCAGCCCGAATATCGGGGGAGGGGAGCAGTTCTTC. The gene calls are TRBV5-6 and TRBJ2-1; 7 nucleotides align to TRBD2. The CDR3 is made up of 14 amino acids. Per germline, CDR1 SGHDT and CDR2 YYEEEE. V dropped 4 bases and J dropped 10; count of bases not matched to a gene: 11. Variable domain in full (rest from reference TRBV5-6 and TRBJ2-1): DAGVTQSPTHLIKTRGQQVTLRCSPKSGHDTVSWYQQALGQGPQFIFQYYEEEERQRGNFPDRFSGHQFPNYSSELNVNALLLGDSALYLCASSPNIGGGEQFFGPGTRLTVL.

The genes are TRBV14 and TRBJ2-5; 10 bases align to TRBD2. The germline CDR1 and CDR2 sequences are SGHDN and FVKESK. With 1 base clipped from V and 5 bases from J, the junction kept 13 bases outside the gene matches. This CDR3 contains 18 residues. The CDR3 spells CASSQVIHKRGGLETQYF. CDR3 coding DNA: TGTGCCAGCAGCCAAGTTATCCACAAGCGGGGGGGCCTGGAGACCCAGTACTTC.

The CDR3 reads CASSISQNPYEQYF. Written as DNA, the CDR3 is TGTGCCAGTAGTATCTCCCAGAACCCCTACGAGCAGTACTTC. The V call is TRBV19, the J call TRBJ2-7, with D uncertain. CDR3 size: 14 residues. The ends were cut back, 3 bases at V and 2 bases at J, with 11 bases in the middle. Germline V gives CDR1 LNHDA, CDR2 SQIVND (reference sequence).

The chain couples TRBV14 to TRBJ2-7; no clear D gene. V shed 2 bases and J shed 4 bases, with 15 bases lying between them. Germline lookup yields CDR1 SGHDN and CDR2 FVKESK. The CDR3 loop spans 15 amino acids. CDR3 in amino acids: CASSQRLGPWYEQYF. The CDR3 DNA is TGTGCCAGCAGCCAAAGGCTGGGCCCCTGGTACGAGCAGTACTTC.

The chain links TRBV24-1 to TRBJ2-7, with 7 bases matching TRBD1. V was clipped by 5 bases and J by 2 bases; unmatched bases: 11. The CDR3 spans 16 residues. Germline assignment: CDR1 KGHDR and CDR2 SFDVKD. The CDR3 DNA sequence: TGTGCCACCAGTGTGTTTCCCGGGACAGCGCCCTACGAGCAGTACTTC. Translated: CATSVFPGTAPYEQYF.

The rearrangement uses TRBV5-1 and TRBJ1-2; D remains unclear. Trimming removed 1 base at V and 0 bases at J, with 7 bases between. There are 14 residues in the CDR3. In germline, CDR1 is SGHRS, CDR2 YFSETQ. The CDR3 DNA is TGCGCCAGCAGCTTGACGGGAACTAACTATGGCTACACCTTC. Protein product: CASSLTGTNYGYTF.

The CDR3 reads CASSQPSGVTDTQYF. The CDR3 coding sequence is TGTGCCAGCAGCCAACCTTCAGGGGTCACAGATACGCAGTATTTT. The gene calls are TRBV3-1 (or the pseudogene TRBV3-2) and TRBJ2-3; D possibly corresponds to TRBD1 (6 bases). V lost 2 bases to trimming and J lost 2 bases, with 11 bases between them. CDR1 and CDR2 (germline): LGHDT, YNNKEL (reference sequence). The CDR3 has 15 amino acids.

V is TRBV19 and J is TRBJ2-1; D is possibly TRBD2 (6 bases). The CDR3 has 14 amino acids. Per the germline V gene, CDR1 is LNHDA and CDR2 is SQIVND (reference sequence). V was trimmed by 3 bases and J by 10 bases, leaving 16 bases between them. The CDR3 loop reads CASSILGLTSEQFF. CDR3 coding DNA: TGTGCCAGTAGTATCCTAGGGCTAACTAGCGAGCAGTTCTTC.

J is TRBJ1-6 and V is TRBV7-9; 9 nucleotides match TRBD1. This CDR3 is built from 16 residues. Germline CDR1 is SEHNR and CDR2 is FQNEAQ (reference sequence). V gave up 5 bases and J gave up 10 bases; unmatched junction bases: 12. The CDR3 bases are TGTGCCAGCAGCCACGGCCCGGACAGGGGAACGTCACCCCTCCACTTT. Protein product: CASSHGPDRGTSPLHF.